A selection of T cell receptor beta chains follows, all from one sample in a study of kidney transplant recipient with SARS-CoV-2 infection. TCRdb redid the calling of the reads with MiXCR, one entry per CDR3 protein. The table includes roughly 250,000 distinct CDR3 sequences, less than 35% detected once. Here the sequenced sample was a blood sample, taken at baseline and around day 110 from a kidney transplant recipient. All receptors derive from a young adult male patient who had COVID-19 and was a kidney transplant recipient. Part of the T cells may come from the graft donor. The CDR3 runs from the conserved cysteine through the conserved F or W. The D gene is left open where the match is weak. The size of a clone is reported for some rows only, either as once, few or many, or as a class for expanded clones.

j_call clone_size v_call d_call cdr3_length cdr3_nt cdr3_aa
TRBJ2-2 . TRBV3-1 . 18 TGTGCCAGCAGCGAAAATGATCCCATTTCAGGCTTGACCGGGGAGCTGTCTTTT CASSENDPISGLTGELSF
TRBJ2-3 few TRBV5-1 TRBD2 15 TGCGCCAGCAGCTGGGGACTAGCGGTCACAGATACGCAGTATTTT CASSWGLAVTDTQYF
TRBJ1-6 many TRBV7-2 . 18 TGTGCCAGCAGTGGATGGGCGGGGCTGAGCTCCTATAATTCACCCCTCCACTTT CASSGWAGLSSYNSPLHF
TRBJ1-1 many TRBV28 TRBD1 15 TGTGCCAGCAGCGCCGGGACAGGTTTTGCGCCTGAAGCTTTCTTT CASSAGTGFAPEAFF
TRBJ2-2 many TRBV5-1 . 15 TGCGCCAGCAGCTTGCACAGGAGGAACACCGGGGAGCTGTTTTTT CASSLHRRNTGELFF
TRBJ1-2 . TRBV5-4 . 16 TGTGCCAACATGTGTTGCGTACCAGGAAAGGCCTATGGCTACACCTTC CANMCCVPGKAYGYTF
TRBJ1-1 many TRBV3-1 . 17 TGTGCCAGCAGCTATGCTTCTCCCATTTCAATTCGCACTGAAGCTTTCTTT CASSYASPISIRTEAFF
TRBJ1-2 many TRBV20-1 . 14 TGCAGTGCTAGGGCCCTCGGGGGCAACTATGGCTACACCTTC CSARALGGNYGYTF
TRBJ1-2 many TRBV6-5 TRBD1 20 TGTGCCAGCAGTTACTCGGCGGTGGGGCCAGGGGGCGCGGGGAACTATGGCTACACCTTC CASSYSAVGPGGAGNYGYTF
TRBJ2-1 . TRBV2 . 16 TGTGCCAGCAGTGAATTTCCAGGCTCTTCCTACAATGAGCAGTCCTTC CASSEFPGSSYNEQSF
TRBJ2-6 few TRBV6-5 TRBD2 15 TGTGCCAGCAGGATGGGGGGGTCGGGGGCCAACGTCCTGACTTTC CASRMGGSGANVLTF
TRBJ1-2 few TRBV6-6 . 17 TGTGCCAGCAGTAGAAATTTAGGTGGGAGAAAGACCTATGGCTACACCTTC CASSRNLGGRKTYGYTF
TRBJ1-5 many TRBV12-3/TRBV12-4 . 16 TGTGCCAGCAGTTTAGTAGGGGGAGGGTTGTCTCAGCCCCAGCATTTT CASSLVGGGLSQPQHF
TRBJ2-1 . TRBV7-6 . 13 TGTGCCAGCAGCTTAGGTGCAGGCAGTGAGCAGTTCTTC CASSLGAGSEQFF
TRBJ2-1 . TRBV5-4 TRBD2 17 TGTGCCAGCTCGCTACTAGCGGGAGGGCCAAGATACAATGAGCAGTTCTTC CASSLLAGGPRYNEQFF
TRBJ2-7 medium-sized TRBV18 . 11 TGTGCCAGCCGCAGGGGGGACGAGCAGTACTTC CASRRGDEQYF
TRBJ2-4 few TRBV4-2 TRBD2 18 TGTGCCAGCAGCCAAGCGGGGACTAGCGGGAGGGCCTCGGGCATTCAGTACTTC CASSQAGTSGRASGIQYF
TRBJ2-6 . TRBV12-3/TRBV12-4 . 17 TGTGCCAGCAATCTACTATCGATGAACTCTGGGGCCAACGTCCTGACTTTC CASNLLSMNSGANVLTF
TRBJ1-5 many TRBV20-1 TRBD1 17 TGCAGTGCTTGTACGACAGGGCCAGTGATGGGCAATCAGCCCCAGCATTTT CSACTTGPVMGNQPQHF
TRBJ1-1 . TRBV6-5 . 13 TGTGCCAGCACTGTATGGGTGAACACTGAAGCTTTCTTT CASTVWVNTEAFF
TRBJ2-2 many TRBV18 . 16 TGTGCCAGCTCACCACCGCCAGCGGAGAACACCGGGGAGCTGTTTTTT CASSPPPAENTGELFF
TRBJ2-2 . TRBV6-4 TRBD1 16 TGTGCCAGCGGTCCACAGCGGACAGGGGGTACCGGGGAGCTGTTTTTT CASGPQRTGGTGELFF
TRBJ1-1 many TRBV28 . 15 TGTGCCAGCAGTTTGTTAGGGGCGGCGGGCACTGAAGCTTTCTTT CASSLLGAAGTEAFF
TRBJ2-2 many TRBV3-1 . 18 TGTGCCAGCAGCAGACCTGTTCCCATTTCAGGCTTGACCGGGGAGCTGTTTTTT CASSRPVPISGLTGELFF
TRBJ2-5 . TRBV3-1 . 17 TGTGCCAGCAGCCTGAAAGTTCCCATTTCTTTCTCTGAGACCCAGCGCTTC CASSLKVPISFSETQRF
TRBJ1-1 many TRBV19 TRBD1 14 TGTGCCAGTAGTCCAGGGACAGGGCGGACTGAAGCTTTCTTT CASSPGTGRTEAFF
TRBJ1-1 many TRBV5-4 . 14 TGTGCCAGCAGCATCGGGCAAATGAACACTGAAGCTTTCTTT CASSIGQMNTEAFF
TRBJ1-2 . TRBV5-4 . 13 TGTGCCAGCACTCGACGGGGGGCTGATGGCTACACCTTC CASTRRGADGYTF
TRBJ2-1 . TRBV29-1 TRBD2 11 TGCAGCGCGGATATTGGACTAGTTCGGTTCTTC CSADIGLVRFF
TRBJ1-2 many TRBV11-1 . 17 TGTGCCAGCAGCCAACCTTATAAGGCTGGAAAGACCTATGGCTACACCTTC CASSQPYKAGKTYGYTF
TRBJ1-6 many TRBV12-2 . 16 TGTGCAAGTCCCCCTGGGGGGGTTATGGGTAATTCACCCCTCCACTTT CASPPGGVMGNSPLHF
TRBJ2-1 many TRBV29-1 . 13 TGCAGCGTTGTTCCCGGGGACTACAATGAGCAGTTCTTC CSVVPGDYNEQFF
TRBJ1-1 many TRBV5-6 TRBD1 15 TGTGCCAGCAGCTTTCTCAGCCAGGGGGAGACTGAAGCTTTCTTT CASSFLSQGETEAFF
TRBJ2-2 many TRBV4-1 TRBD1 19 TGCGCCAGCAGCCAATCCCCGACAGGGACCTTCCGGGGCACCGGGGAGCTGTTTTTT CASSQSPTGTFRGTGELFF
TRBJ2-3 many TRBV4-1 . 14 TGCGCCAGCAGCCAAGACCCGACTAGTTCTACGCAGTATTTT CASSQDPTSSTQYF
TRBJ1-1 many TRBV7-9 TRBD1 15 TGTGCCAGCAGCTCACACAGGGGGCGGAACACTGAAGCTTTCTTT CASSSHRGRNTEAFF
TRBJ2-7 many TRBV11-3 TRBD1 14 TGTGCCAGCAGCTTCTCGACAGGGCAATACGAGCAGTACTTC CASSFSTGQYEQYF
TRBJ1-3 many TRBV6-5 . 17 TGTGCCAGCAGTTACACCCCGACATGGAGGGGAGGAAACACCATATATTTT CASSYTPTWRGGNTIYF
TRBJ2-7 many TRBV20-1 . 13 TGCAGTGCTAGTAGCACCATTAGATACGAGCAGTACTTC CSASSTIRYEQYF
TRBJ1-2 many TRBV30 . 16 TGTGCCTGGGGGTGCGTGCGTTATAGAAAGACCTATGGCTACACCTTC CAWGCVRYRKTYGYTF
TRBJ1-5 many TRBV27 . 13 TGTGCCAGCAGTTTGACGGTAGGGCAGCCCCAGCATTTT CASSLTVGQPQHF
TRBJ1-1 many TRBV3-1 TRBD1 14 TGTGCCAGCAGCCAGGCTCAGGGGGACACTGAAGCTTTCTTT CASSQAQGDTEAFF
TRBJ2-1 . TRBV7-9 . 12 TGTGCCAGCAGCTTAACTAGTAATGAGCAGTTCTTC CASSLTSNEQFF
TRBJ2-1 few TRBV2 . 13 TGTGCCAGCATTCCCAGCTCCTACAATGAGCAGTTCTTC CASIPSSYNEQFF
TRBJ2-1 many TRBV15 TRBD2 16 TGTGCCACCAGCAGGGGGGAGACTAGCGACCACAATGAGCAGTTCTTC CATSRGETSDHNEQFF
TRBJ2-1 many TRBV4-2 . 14 TGTGCCAGCAGCCAAGATCAAGATTCCAATGAGCAGTTCTTC CASSQDQDSNEQFF
TRBJ1-6 many TRBV19 TRBD1 15 TGTGCCAGTAGCCGCGTAGGGACAGATAATTCACCCCTCCACTTT CASSRVGTDNSPLHF
TRBJ1-2 many TRBV7-8 . 17 TGTGCCAGCAGCAAAAAGCCGTTTACCCGAAAGACCTATGGCTACACCTTC CASSKKPFTRKTYGYTF
TRBJ2-5 . TRBV2 . 14 TGTGCCAGCAGTGCTAGGGCCGGCCAAGAGACCCAGTACTTC CASSARAGQETQYF
TRBJ1-2 many TRBV3-1 TRBD1 18 TGTGCCAGCAGCCCCGCCGGGACAGGGGCCAAAAACATCTATGGCTACACCTTC CASSPAGTGAKNIYGYTF
TRBJ2-2 many TRBV5-5 . 16 TGTGCCAGCAGCTTGTATCGACAGGATAACACCGGGGAGCTGTTTTTT CASSLYRQDNTGELFF
TRBJ2-7 many TRBV7-2 . 13 TGTGCCAGCAGCTTATGGGTAGCCTACGAGCAGTACTTC CASSLWVAYEQYF
TRBJ2-7 many TRBV19 TRBD1 15 TGTGCCAGTAGGCTATCCGACAGGGTCTCCTACGAGCAGTACTTC CASRLSDRVSYEQYF
TRBJ1-4 many TRBV12-3/TRBV12-4 TRBD1 14 TGTGCCAGCAGTCCACAGGGGATCGGTGAAAAACTGTTTTTT CASSPQGIGEKLFF
TRBJ2-2 many TRBV5-1 . 15 TGCGCCAGCAGCCGACAGTTCGCGAACACCGGGGAGCTGTTTTTT CASSRQFANTGELFF
TRBJ2-2 few TRBV20-1 . 14 TGCAGTGCTCAGACAGGTTTGAACACCGGGGAGCTGTTTTTT CSAQTGLNTGELFF
TRBJ2-7 many TRBV5-5 TRBD2 18 TGTGCCAGCAGCTTGGTGGGACTAGCGGCCGAATGGGACCACGAGCAGTACTTC CASSLVGLAAEWDHEQYF